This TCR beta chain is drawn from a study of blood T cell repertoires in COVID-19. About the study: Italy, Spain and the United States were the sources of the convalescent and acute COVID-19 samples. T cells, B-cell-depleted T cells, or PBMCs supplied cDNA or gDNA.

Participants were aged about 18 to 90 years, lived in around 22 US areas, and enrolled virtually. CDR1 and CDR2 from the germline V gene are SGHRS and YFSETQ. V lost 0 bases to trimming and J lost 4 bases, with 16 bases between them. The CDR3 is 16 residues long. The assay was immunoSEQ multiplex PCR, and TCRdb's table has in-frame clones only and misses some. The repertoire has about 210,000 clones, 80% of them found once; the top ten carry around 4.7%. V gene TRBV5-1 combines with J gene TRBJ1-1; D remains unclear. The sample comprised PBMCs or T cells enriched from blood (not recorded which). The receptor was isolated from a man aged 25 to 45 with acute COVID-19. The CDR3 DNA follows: TGCGCCAGCAGCTTGGCGGAGAGGTCGGCCGGCACTGAAGCTTTCTTT. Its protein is CASSLAERSAGTEAFF.